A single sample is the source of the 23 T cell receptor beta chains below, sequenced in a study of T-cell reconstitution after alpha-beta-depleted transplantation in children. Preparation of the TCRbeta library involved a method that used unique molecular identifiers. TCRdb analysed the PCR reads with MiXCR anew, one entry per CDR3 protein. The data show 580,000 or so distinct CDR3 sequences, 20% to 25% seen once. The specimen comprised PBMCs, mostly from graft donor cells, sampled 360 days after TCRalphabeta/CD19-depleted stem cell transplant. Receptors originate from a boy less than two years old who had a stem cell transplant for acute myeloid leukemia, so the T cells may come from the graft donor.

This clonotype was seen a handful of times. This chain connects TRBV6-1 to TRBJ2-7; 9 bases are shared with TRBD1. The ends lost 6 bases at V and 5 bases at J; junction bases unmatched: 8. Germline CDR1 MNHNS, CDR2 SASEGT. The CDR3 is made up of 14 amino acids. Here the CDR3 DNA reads TGTGCCAGCAGAAAACAGGGGGCTAGTAACGAGCAGTACGTC. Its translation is CASRKQGASNEQYV.

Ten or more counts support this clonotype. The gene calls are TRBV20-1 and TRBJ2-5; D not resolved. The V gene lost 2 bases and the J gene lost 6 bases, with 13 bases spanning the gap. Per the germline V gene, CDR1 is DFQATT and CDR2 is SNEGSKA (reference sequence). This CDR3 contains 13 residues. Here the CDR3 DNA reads TGCAGTGCTAGACGCGTTGACGTGCAGACCCAGTACTTC. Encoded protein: CSARRVDVQTQYF.

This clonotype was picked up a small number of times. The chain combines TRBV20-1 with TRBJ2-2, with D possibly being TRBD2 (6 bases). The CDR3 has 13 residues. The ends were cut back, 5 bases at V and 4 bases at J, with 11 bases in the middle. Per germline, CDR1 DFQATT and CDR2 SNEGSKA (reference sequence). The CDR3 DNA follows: TGCAGTGCTTCCCGGGGGTTCACCGGGGAGCTGTTTTTT. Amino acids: CSASRGFTGELFF.

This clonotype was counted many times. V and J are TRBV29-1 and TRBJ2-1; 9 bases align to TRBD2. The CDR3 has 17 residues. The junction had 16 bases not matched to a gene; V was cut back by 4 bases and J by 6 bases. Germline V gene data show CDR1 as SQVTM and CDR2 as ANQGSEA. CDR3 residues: CSVGGTSLPYASNEQFF. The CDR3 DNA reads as TGCAGCGTTGGAGGGACTAGCCTACCCTACGCGTCCAATGAGCAGTTCTTC.

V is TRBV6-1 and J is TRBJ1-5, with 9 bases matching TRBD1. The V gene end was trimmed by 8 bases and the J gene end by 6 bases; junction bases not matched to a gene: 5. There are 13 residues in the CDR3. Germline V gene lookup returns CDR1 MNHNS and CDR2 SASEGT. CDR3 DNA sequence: TGTGCCAGCGGGGGGACAGGGATTCAGCCCCAGCATTTT. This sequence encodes CASGGTGIQPQHF.

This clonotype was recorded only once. This CDR3 reads CASSPPARGFTDTQYF. CDR3 coding DNA: TGTGCCAGCTCACCACCCGCTAGAGGGTTCACAGATACGCAGTATTTT. V gene TRBV18 combines with J gene TRBJ2-3, with D perhaps matching TRBD2 (5 bases). The CDR3 length is 16 residues. Germline CDR1 reads KGHSH; CDR2 reads LQKENI. V lost 0 bases, J lost 2 bases, and 12 bases lay in between.

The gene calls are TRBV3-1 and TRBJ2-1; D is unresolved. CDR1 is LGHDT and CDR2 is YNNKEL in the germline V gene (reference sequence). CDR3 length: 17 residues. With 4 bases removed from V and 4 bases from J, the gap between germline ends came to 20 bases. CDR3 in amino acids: CASSPRGPILTYNEQFF. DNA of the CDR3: TGTGCCAGCAGCCCGCGCGGACCCATCCTAACATACAATGAGCAGTTCTTC.

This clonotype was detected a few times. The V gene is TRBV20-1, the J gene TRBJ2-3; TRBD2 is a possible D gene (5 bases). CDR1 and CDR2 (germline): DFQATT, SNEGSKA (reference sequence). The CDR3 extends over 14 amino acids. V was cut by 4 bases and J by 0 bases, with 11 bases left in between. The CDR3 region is CSANTGISTDTQYF. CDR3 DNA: TGCAGTGCTAACACCGGGATCAGCACAGATACGCAGTATTTT.

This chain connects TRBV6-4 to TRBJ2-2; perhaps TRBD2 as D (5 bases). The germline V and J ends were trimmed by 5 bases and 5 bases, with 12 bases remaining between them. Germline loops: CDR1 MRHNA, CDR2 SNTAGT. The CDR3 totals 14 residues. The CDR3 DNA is TGTGCCAGCAGTCCCCTAAGCGGAACCGGGGAGCTGTTTTTT. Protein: CASSPLSGTGELFF.

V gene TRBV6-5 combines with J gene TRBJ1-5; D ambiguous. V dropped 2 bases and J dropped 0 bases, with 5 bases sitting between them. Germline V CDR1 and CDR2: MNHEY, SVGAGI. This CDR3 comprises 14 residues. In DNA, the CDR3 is TGTGCCAGCAGTTACGGTTATAGCAATCAGCCCCAGCATTTT. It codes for CASSYGYSNQPQHF.

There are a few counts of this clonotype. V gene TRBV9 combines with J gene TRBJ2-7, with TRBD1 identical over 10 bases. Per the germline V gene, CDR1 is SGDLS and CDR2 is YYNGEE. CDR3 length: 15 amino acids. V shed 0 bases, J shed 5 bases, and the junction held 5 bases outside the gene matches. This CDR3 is CASSVAGTGDDEQYF. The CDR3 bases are TGTGCCAGCAGCGTAGCCGGGACAGGGGACGACGAGCAGTACTTC. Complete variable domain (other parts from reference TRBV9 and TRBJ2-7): DSGVTQTPKHLITATGQRVTLRCSPRSGDLSVYWYQQSLDQGLQFLIQYYNGEERAKGNILERFSAQQFPDLHSELNLSSLELGDSALYFCASSVAGTGDDEQYFGPGTRLTVT.

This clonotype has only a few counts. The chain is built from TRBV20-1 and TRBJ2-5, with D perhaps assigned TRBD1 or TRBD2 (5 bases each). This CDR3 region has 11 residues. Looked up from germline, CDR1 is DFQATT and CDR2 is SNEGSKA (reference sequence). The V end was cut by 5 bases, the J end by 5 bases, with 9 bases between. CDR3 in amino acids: CSAVREETQYF. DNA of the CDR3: TGCAGTGCTGTCAGGGAGGAGACCCAGTACTTC.

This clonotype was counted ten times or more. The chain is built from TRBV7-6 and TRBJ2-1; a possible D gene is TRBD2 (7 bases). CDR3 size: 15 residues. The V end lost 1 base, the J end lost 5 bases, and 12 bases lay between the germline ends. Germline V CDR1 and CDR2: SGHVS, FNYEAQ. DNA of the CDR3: TGTGCCAGCAGCTTAGTGGAGGGGGGGAACAATGAGCAGTTCTTC. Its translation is CASSLVEGGNNEQFF.

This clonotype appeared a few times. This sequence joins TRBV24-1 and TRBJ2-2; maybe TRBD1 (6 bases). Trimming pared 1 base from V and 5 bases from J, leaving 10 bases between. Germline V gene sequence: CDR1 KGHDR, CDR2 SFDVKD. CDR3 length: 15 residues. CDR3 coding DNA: TGTGCCACCAGTGATTTCGGGACAAAGACCGGGGAGCTGTTTTTT. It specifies CATSDFGTKTGELFF.

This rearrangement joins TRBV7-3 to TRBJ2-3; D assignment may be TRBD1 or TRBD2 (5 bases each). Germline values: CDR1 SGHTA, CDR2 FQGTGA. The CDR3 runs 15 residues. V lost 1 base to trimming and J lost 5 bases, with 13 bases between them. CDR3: CASSLKDGAEDTQYF. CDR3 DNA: TGTGCCAGCAGCTTAAAGGACGGGGCGGAAGATACGCAGTATTTT.

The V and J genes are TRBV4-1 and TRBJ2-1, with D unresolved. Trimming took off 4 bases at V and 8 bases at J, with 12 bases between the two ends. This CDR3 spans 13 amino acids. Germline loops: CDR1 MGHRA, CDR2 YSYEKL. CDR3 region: CASSRILSDEQFF. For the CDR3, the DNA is TGCGCCAGCAGCCGAATATTAAGTGATGAGCAGTTCTTC.

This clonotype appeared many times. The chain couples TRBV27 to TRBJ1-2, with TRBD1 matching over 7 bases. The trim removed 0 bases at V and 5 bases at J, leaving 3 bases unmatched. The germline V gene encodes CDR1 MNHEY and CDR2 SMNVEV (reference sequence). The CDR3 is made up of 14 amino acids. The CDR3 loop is CASSLSGTEYGYTF. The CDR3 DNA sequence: TGTGCCAGCAGTTTATCGGGGACAGAGTATGGCTACACCTTC.

CDR3 nucleotide sequence: TGCGCCAGCAGCCAAGTGCCAGGCCGGGGGAGTTTAGATACGCAGTATTTT. This encodes CASSQVPGRGSLDTQYF. The chain combines TRBV4-3 with TRBJ2-3, with D maybe TRBD2 (6 bases). Germline CDR1 is LGHNA and CDR2 is YSLEER. Between the trimmed V and J ends, which lost 1 base and 5 bases, there was a span of 19 bases. CDR3 length: 17 residues.

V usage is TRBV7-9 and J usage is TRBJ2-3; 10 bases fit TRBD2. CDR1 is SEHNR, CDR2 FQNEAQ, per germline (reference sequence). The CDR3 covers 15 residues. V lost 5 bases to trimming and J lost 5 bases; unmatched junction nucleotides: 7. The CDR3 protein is CASSPSGGARDTQYF. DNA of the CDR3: TGTGCCAGCAGCCCGAGCGGGGGGGCCAGAGATACGCAGTATTTT.

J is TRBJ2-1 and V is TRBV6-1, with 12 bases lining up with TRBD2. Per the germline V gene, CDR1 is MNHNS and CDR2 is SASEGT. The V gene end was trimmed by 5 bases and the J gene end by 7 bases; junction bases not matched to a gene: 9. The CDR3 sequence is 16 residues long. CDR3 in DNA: TGTGCCAGCAGTAATACCAGGACTAGCGGGGTGAATGAGCAGTTCTTC. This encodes CASSNTRTSGVNEQFF.

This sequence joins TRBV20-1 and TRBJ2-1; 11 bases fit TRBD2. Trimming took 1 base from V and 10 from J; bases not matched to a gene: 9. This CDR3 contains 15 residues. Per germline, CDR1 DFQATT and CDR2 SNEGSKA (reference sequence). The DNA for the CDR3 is TGCAGTGCTAGAGGTCGTAGCGGGGGGGCCTGGGAGCAGTTCTTC. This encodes CSARGRSGGAWEQFF.

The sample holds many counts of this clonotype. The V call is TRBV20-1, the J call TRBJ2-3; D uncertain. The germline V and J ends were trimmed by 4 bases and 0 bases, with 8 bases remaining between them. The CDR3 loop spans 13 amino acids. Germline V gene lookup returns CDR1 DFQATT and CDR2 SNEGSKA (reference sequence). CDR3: CSATSTSTDTQYF. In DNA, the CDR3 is TGCAGTGCTACCTCCACTAGCACAGATACGCAGTATTTT.

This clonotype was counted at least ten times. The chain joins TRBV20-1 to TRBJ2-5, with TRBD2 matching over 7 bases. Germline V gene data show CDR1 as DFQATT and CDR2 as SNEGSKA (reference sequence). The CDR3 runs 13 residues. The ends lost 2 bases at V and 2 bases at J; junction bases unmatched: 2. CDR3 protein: CSARTSEQETQYF. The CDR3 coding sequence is TGCAGTGCTAGAACTAGCGAACAAGAGACCCAGTACTTC.